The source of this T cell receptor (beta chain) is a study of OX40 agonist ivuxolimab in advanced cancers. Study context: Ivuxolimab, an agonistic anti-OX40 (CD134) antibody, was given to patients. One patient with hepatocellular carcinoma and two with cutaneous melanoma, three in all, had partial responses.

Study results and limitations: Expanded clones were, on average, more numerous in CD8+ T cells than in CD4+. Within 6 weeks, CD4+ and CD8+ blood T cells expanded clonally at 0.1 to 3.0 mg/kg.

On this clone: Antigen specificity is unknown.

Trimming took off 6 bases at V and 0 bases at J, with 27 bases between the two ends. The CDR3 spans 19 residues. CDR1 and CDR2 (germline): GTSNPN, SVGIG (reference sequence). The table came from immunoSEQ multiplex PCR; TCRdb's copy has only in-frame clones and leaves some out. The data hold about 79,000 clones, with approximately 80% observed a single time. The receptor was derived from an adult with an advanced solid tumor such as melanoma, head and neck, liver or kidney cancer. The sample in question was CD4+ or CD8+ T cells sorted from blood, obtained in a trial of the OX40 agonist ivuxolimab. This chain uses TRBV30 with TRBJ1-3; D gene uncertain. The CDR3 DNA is TGTGCCTGCCTCCGACATGATGGGGTTAGGTCCATCTCTGGAAACACCATATATTTT. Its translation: CACLRHDGVRSISGNTIYF.